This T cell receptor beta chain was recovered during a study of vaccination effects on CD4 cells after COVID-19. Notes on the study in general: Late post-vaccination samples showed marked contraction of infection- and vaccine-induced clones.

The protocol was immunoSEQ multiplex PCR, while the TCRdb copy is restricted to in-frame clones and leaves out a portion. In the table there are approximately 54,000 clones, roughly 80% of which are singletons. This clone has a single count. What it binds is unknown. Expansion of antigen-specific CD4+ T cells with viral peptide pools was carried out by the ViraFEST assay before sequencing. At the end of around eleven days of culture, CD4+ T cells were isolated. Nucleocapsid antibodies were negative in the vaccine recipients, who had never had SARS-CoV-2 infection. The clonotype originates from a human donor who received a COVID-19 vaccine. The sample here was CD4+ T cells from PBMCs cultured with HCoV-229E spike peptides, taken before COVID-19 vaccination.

Here the CDR3 reads CASSGGLGNSPLHF. In nucleotides, the CDR3 is TGTGCCAGCTCGGGGGGTTTGGGAAATTCACCCCTCCACTTT. J is TRBJ1-6 and V is TRBV18; tentative D call: TRBD1 (5 bases). The ends were cut back, 6 bases at V and 7 bases at J, with 13 bases in the middle. Germline loops: CDR1 KGHSH, CDR2 LQKENI. CDR3 size: 14 residues.